The 17 T cell receptor beta chains listed next were all sequenced from one sample in a study of blood T cells in healthy people across ages. Then a second PCR, running about 6 to 11 cycles, was carried out with a sample-barcoded 5' primer and a J-beta primer mix. TCRdb reprocessed the 5' RACE reads via MiXCR and lists one record per CDR3 protein. The data show around 780,000 distinct CDR3 sequences, more than 25% seen once. Another study also made use of these data, one on T cells of mothers and their children.

Material for sequencing was blood. Source of these receptors: a boy between 10 and 17 years old in good health.

The V call is TRBV7-9, the J call TRBJ2-5; D gene ambiguous. Trimming cost V 0 bases and J 0 bases, with 11 bases left between them. The CDR3 is made up of 16 amino acids. The germline CDR1 and CDR2 sequences are SEHNR and FQNEAQ (reference sequence). The CDR3, as DNA: TGTGCCAGCAGCTTAGCGGCGACGGAATACCAAGAGACCCAGTACTTC. Amino acid sequence: CASSLAATEYQETQYF.

This clonotype has a handful of counts. This sequence joins TRBV2 and TRBJ2-5, with 9 bases matching TRBD1. The J call may be incorrect, as the DNA end agrees better with TRBJ2-7. From germline, CDR1 is SNHLY and CDR2 FYNNEI. This CDR3 is 14 amino acids long. This CDR3 reads CASFPDRGSYEQYF. The CDR3 region has the DNA TGTGCCAGCTTCCCGGACAGGGGCTCCTACGAGCAGTACTTC.

This clonotype was seen once. V is TRBV2 and J is TRBJ2-5, with D possibly matching TRBD2 (5 bases). There are 11 residues in the CDR3. The germline V gene encodes CDR1 SNHLY and CDR2 FYNNEI. Between the trimmed V and J ends, which lost 6 bases and 9 bases, there was a span of 11 bases. CDR3 sequence (DNA): TGTGCCAGCAGCCAAGAGGGAGCCCAGTACTTC. It is translated as CASSQEGAQYF.

This chain joins TRBV28 and TRBJ2-3, with D unresolved. The CDR3 totals 12 residues. Trimming shortened V by 5 bases and J by 10 bases, and 13 bases separated the two germline ends. The germline CDR1 and CDR2 sequences are MDHEN and SYDVKM. CDR3 region: CASSTTRDAQYF. The CDR3 DNA is TGTGCCAGCAGTACCACCCGAGACGCGCAGTATTTT.

This clonotype was recorded a few times. The J gene is TRBJ2-4, the V gene TRBV5-1; D may be TRBD1 or TRBD2 (5 bases each). Germline V gene sequence: CDR1 SGHRS, CDR2 YFSETQ. V was pared by 4 bases and J by 1 base, with 9 bases between. There are 14 residues in the CDR3. As DNA, the CDR3 is TGCGCCAGCAGCGGGGGTGGGGCCAAAAACATTCAGTACTTC. Its translation is CASSGGGAKNIQYF.

The gene calls are TRBV18 and TRBJ2-5; 8 nucleotides match TRBD1. With the DNA end fitting TRBJ2-7 better, the J assignment may be wrong. This CDR3 spans 15 amino acids. Per the germline V gene, CDR1 is KGHSH and CDR2 is LQKENI. CDR3 in amino acids: CASSPPGGGGDEQYF. The CDR3 DNA is TGTGCCAGCTCGCCCCCAGGGGGCGGAGGAGACGAGCAGTACTTC.

This clonotype has just a few counts. Germline is not matched at one junction end, which may reflect a read error. The rearrangement uses TRBV4-1 and TRBJ2-1, with TRBD2 as a possible D gene (6 bases). The CDR3 contains 14 residues. The V gene's germline CDR1 is MGHRA and CDR2 YSYEKL. The CDR3 region has the DNA TGCGCCAGCAGCCAAAGTCCAATCTACGGCGGGGCGGACTTC. It yields the protein CASSQSPIYGGADF.

This sequence joins TRBV4-1 and TRBJ2-1, with 15 positions matching TRBD2. After removal of 4 bases from V and 0 bases from J, the junction contained 4 bases not matched to a gene. This CDR3 is built from 18 residues. Per germline, CDR1 MGHRA and CDR2 YSYEKL. The CDR3 region has the DNA TGCGCCAGCAGCCCGAGGACTAGCGGGGGGGCCTCCTACAATGAGCAGTTCTTC. Its protein is CASSPRTSGGASYNEQFF.

The rearrangement links TRBV4-1 to TRBJ1-1; TRBD1 matches 8 bases. Germline values: CDR1 MGHRA, CDR2 YSYEKL. The CDR3 has 17 amino acids. Losses at the gene ends were 5 bases for V and 0 bases for J; bases not matched to a gene: 11. The CDR3 sequence: CASSVKPGQAMNTEAFF. The DNA of the CDR3 is TGCGCCAGCAGCGTAAAGCCGGGACAGGCAATGAACACTGAAGCTTTCTTT.

In regard to this clonotype: A much larger clonotype is one base distant, so this may be a read error. V and J are TRBV4-1 and TRBJ1-4; TRBD1 matches 8 bases. Germline V CDR1 and CDR2: MGHRA, YSYEKL. This CDR3 region has 19 residues. Here the CDR3 reads CAGSQQSTGWTGRDEKLFF. DNA of the CDR3: TGCGCCGGCAGCCAACAAAGTACGGGCTGGACAGGGCGAGATGAAAAACTGTTTTTT.

The chain combines TRBV5-1 with TRBJ1-2; D might be TRBD1 (6 bases). Germline CDR1 and CDR2: SGHRS and YFSETQ. The CDR3 has 14 amino acids. Trimming stripped 3 bases from V and 6 bases from J, with 15 bases between. CDR3 amino acids: CASSYLQGSHGYTF. In DNA form, the CDR3 reads TGCGCCAGCAGCTACCTACAGGGATCCCATGGCTACACCTTC.

The rearrangement links TRBV7-2 to TRBJ2-3, with a tentative D call TRBD1 (5 bases). From germline, CDR1 is SGHTA and CDR2 FQGNSA. The CDR3 runs to 15 residues. The V gene lost 5 bases and the J gene lost 7 bases, with 19 bases spanning the gap. CDR3 protein: CASSVAGSNSNTQYF. DNA for the CDR3: TGTGCCAGCAGCGTTGCAGGGTCCAACTCTAATACGCAGTATTTT.

This clonotype was counted between two and nine times. This chain joins TRBV9 and TRBJ1-2; 8 nucleotides match TRBD1. The V gene's germline CDR1 is SGDLS and CDR2 YYNGEE. V lost 2 bases and J lost 3; bases outside the gene matches: 12. This CDR3 region has 17 residues. The CDR3 reads CASSVDDRGALDYGYTF. CDR3 DNA: TGTGCCAGCAGCGTTGATGACAGGGGCGCTTTGGACTATGGCTACACCTTC.

The chain carries TRBV5-1 and TRBJ2-5, with D unclear. The germline gives CDR1 SGHRS, CDR2 YFSETQ. With 0 bases removed from V and 2 bases from J, the gap between germline ends came to 11 bases. The CDR3 runs to 15 residues. CDR3 sequence reads: CASSLGSQLQETQYF. CDR3 coding DNA: TGCGCCAGCAGCTTGGGTAGTCAGTTACAAGAGACCCAGTACTTC.

Notes on this clonotype: As the CDR3 is not closed by the conserved phenylalanine or tryptophan, this likely results from a read error. V and J are TRBV6-5 and TRBJ1-1, with D tentatively TRBD1 (6 bases). V was pared by 2 bases and J by 2 bases, with 9 bases between. The CDR3 runs to 14 residues. Germline V gene sequence: CDR1 MNHEY, CDR2 SVGAGI. The CDR3 DNA reads as TGTGCCAGCAGTTACCAGGGGATAAACACTGAAGCTTTCTCT. Protein sequence: CASSYQGINTEAFS.

This clonotype was recorded at least ten times. The J gene is TRBJ2-6, the V gene TRBV5-1, with D perhaps matching TRBD1 (6 bases). Trimming took 4 bases from V and 0 from J, leaving 8 bases between them. The germline CDR1 and CDR2 sequences are SGHRS and YFSETQ. This CDR3 is built from 15 residues. CDR3 nucleotides: TGCGCCAGCAGCAGGACAGCCTCTGGGGCCAACGTCCTGACTTTC. Translated, it gives CASSRTASGANVLTF.

This clonotype was observed many times. The J gene is TRBJ1-1, the V gene TRBV9; possibly TRBD1 for D (5 bases). Trimming cost V 3 bases and J 0 bases, with 6 bases left between them. CDR3 length: 13 residues. The germline V gene has CDR1 SGDLS and CDR2 YYNGEE. The CDR3 region is CASSGQMNTEAFF. The CDR3 DNA reads as TGTGCCAGCAGCGGACAGATGAACACTGAAGCTTTCTTT. Looking up the rest from reference TRBV9 and TRBJ1-1 gives the full variable domain: DSGVTQTPKHLITATGQRVTLRCSPRSGDLSVYWYQQSLDQGLQFLIQYYNGEERAKGNILERFSAQQFPDLHSELNLSSLELGDSALYFCASSGQMNTEAFFGQGTRLTVV.